This T cell receptor beta chain was recovered during a study of lymphopenia after photon versus proton radiotherapy. Study observations and caveats: Oligoclonal CD8+ Temra expansion after nadir drove photon patients' diversity drop.

Sequencing was performed with immunoSEQ multiplex PCR; in TCRdb, only in-frame clones are kept and a portion is missing. This repertoire shows 75,000 or so clones, about 86% found once; its top ten account for about 1.3%. CDR1 is SGHTA and CDR2 is FQGNSA in the germline V gene. Between the trimmed V and J ends, which lost 0 bases and 2 bases, there was a span of 5 bases. This CDR3 region has 13 residues. About this clone itself: Its specificity is not known.

The source was peripheral blood, collected from a patient treated with proton-based radiotherapy. The chain couples TRBV7-2 to TRBJ2-7; no reliable D call. The TCR originated in a man in his sixties with pancreatic cancer. The CDR3 here is CASSLADAYEQYF. Written as DNA, the CDR3 is TGTGCCAGCAGCTTAGCGGACGCCTACGAGCAGTACTTC.